The entry below gives a single T cell receptor (beta chain) sequence along with its context. There is no known antigen for this receptor. No base quality values were provided; no much bigger clone lies one nucleotide off. Lesional scalp punch biopsies and peripheral blood were obtained from alopecia areata patients. After PBMCs were isolated by density centrifugation and stained for CD3, CD4 and CD8, a FACSAria was used to sort CD4+ and CD8+ T cells. As part of a multicenter biomarker study, untreated alopecia areata patients were recruited. In five patients from the biomarker study, blood CD8+ T cells were sorted further into NKG2D-low and NKG2D-high fractions. These data come from a study of CD8+ T cells in alopecia areata (dated by TCRdb to 2016 to 2019). Turning to the overall study: To study T cell clonal expansion in alopecia areata, the researchers applied high-throughput TCRbeta sequencing to both the C3H/HeJ mouse model and human patients. Scalp tissue and sorted CD4+ and CD8+ peripheral blood T cells from patchy and totalis/universalis alopecia areata patients and from healthy controls were covered by human TCRbeta sequencing. Clonality in the scalp was compared among normal scalp (n=4), patchy alopecia areata scalp (n=8), and alopecia totalis/universalis scalp (n=8). The RNA source kit depended on sample type: the PAXgene miRNA kit for fixed scalp, the miRNeasy kit for PBMCs, and the RNeasy kit for mouse skin. TCRbeta CDR3 regions were amplified by immunoSEQ multiplex PCR using 35 Vbeta forward and 13 Jbeta reverse primers.

The CDR3 runs 16 residues from the cysteine to the phenylalanine. Only the CDR3 DNA stays, 48 bases, in frame from base 1. V lost 6 bases and J lost 0 bases, and the count of bases not matched to a germline gene is 1. The germline V gene supplies CDR1 SNHLY and CDR2 FYNNEI. General conclusions and limits of the study: Scalp TCR repertoire analysis is complicated because resident alphabeta T cells in normal human skin are also sequenced, whereas mouse skin is dominated by gammadelta T cells. Compared with normal scalp, lesional scalp had higher clonality and more expanded CD8+ clones, particularly in alopecia totalis/universalis, a pattern that suggests antigenic drive. TCR sequences shared between patients were less clear than in mice, possibly partly because of HLA diversity in the patient population.

The protocol used for the library was the immunoSEQ multiplex PCR assay. To provide template for TCR sequencing, every sample had RNA extracted and reverse transcribed into cDNA. SuperScript III was used for first-strand cDNA synthesis, primed with a 2:1 mix of oligo-dT and random hexamers. A synthetic immune receptor repertoire was used to measure amplification bias, and any remaining bias was corrected computationally. The paper's data handling went like this. Raw reads were preprocessed to remove errors, and CDR3 was defined according to IMGT conventions as the region from the conserved cysteine to phenylalanine. Clonality was calculated as 1 minus Shannon entropy normalized by log2 of the number of productive unique TCRs. Scalp TCRbeta sequences were cross-referenced with sorted blood CD4 and CD8 repertoires so that the CD4 or CD8 identity of scalp clones could be inferred. This immuneACCESS table, as held by TCRdb, lists in-frame sequences with V and J called but not all clones. Of the missing ones, under half trace to an unresolved V gene in checked studies; the others have no known cause. That table supplies the V and J calls and clone size; D and trimming were determined from the DNA. For this sample there are tens of thousands of clones; more than 55% appear just once. About 20% of the sample is taken by the ten largest.

Sequencing was performed on NKG2D-high CD8+ T cells sorted from blood. What the cell subset or site label conveys for this sample: sorted CD8+ NKG2D-high blood T cells. The source is a human donor with alopecia areata. The receptor chain draws on TRBV2 and TRBJ2-2, with 13 central nucleotides matching TRBD2. The DNA is as follows: TGTGCCAGCAGGGGACTAGCGGGAACGAACACCGGGGAGCTGTTTTTT. It encodes CASRGLAGTNTGELFF. Full variable domain (CDR3 extended with the reference TRBV2 and TRBJ2-2 proteins): EPEVTQTPSHQVTQMGQEVILRCVPISNHLYFYWYRQILGQKVEFLVSFYNNEISEKSEIFDDQFSVERPDGSNFTLKIRSTKLEDSAMYFCASRGLAGTNTGELFFGEGSRLTVL.